A single sample is the source of the 2 T cell receptor beta chains below, sequenced in a study of shared clonotypes between healthy human individuals. The table came from immunoSEQ multiplex PCR; TCRdb's copy has only in-frame clones and leaves some out. The sample has about 2 million clones; over 85% are singletons. The sequencing sample was made of naive CD4+ T cells sorted from blood. Subset: CD45RA+ positively selected. These receptors were obtained from a man younger than 35 in good health.

The rearrangement links TRBV6-5 to TRBJ1-5; D remains unclear. The CDR3 is 13 residues long. In germline, CDR1 is MNHEY, CDR2 SVGAGI. Trimming took off 7 bases at V and 3 bases at J, with 10 bases between the two ends. CDR3 DNA: TGTGCCAGCACCCCGGCGATCAATCAGCCCCAGCATTTT. It translates to CASTPAINQPQHF.

The chain is built from TRBV6-6 and TRBJ2-7, with D unclear. Between the trimmed V and J ends, which lost 6 bases and 3 bases, there was a span of 12 bases. CDR1 and CDR2 (germline): MNHNY, SVGAGI (reference sequence). This CDR3 is 13 amino acids long. CDR3 in amino acids: CASRKDGFYEQYF. The CDR3 DNA reads TGTGCCAGCAGAAAGGACGGGTTCTACGAGCAGTACTTC.